The 26 T cell receptor beta chains presented below share a single source sample, sequenced in a study of CD8 T cells in ankylosing spondylitis. MiXCR was run by TCRdb on the 5' RACE reads, yielding one entry per CDR3 protein. The repertoire holds about 140,000 distinct CDR3 sequences, with roughly 8.4% as singletons. Sequencing was performed on synovial fluid, either unsorted or a sorted T cell fraction (not recorded which). The source is a male donor with ankylosing spondylitis.

J is TRBJ2-7 and V is TRBV10-2; TRBD1 aligns across 7 bases. The CDR3 spans 13 residues. V trimming: 6 bases; J trimming: 1 base; junction bases outside the gene matches: 3. In germline, CDR1 is WSHSY, CDR2 SAAADI. CDR3 bases: TGCGCCAGCAGGTGGGGACAGTCCTACGAGCAGTACTTC. Translated, it gives CASRWGQSYEQYF.

This clonotype was counted many times. The CDR3 reads CASSPPSGRGDEQFF. CDR3 nucleotide sequence: TGTGCCAGCTCACCACCTAGCGGGAGAGGGGATGAGCAGTTCTTC. The chain couples TRBV18 to TRBJ2-1, with TRBD2 identical over 9 bases. V was pared by 0 bases and J by 8 bases, with 5 bases of the junction left unmatched. Germline CDR1 reads KGHSH; CDR2 reads LQKENI. This CDR3 is 15 amino acids long.

At least ten counts were recorded for this clonotype. The chain links TRBV5-1 to TRBJ2-2; possible D gene TRBD2, 5 bases. Per the germline V gene, CDR1 is SGHRS and CDR2 is YFSETQ. V shed 5 bases and J shed 5 bases, with 13 bases lying between them. The CDR3 is 14 residues long. The CDR3 DNA sequence: TGCGCCAGCAGTGCCGACCCGGGGACCGGGGAGCTGTTTTTT. Translation gives CASSADPGTGELFF.

The chain carries TRBV27 and TRBJ2-1; TRBD2 matches at 8 bases. V was clipped by 5 bases and J by 0 bases; unmatched bases: 3. The germline CDR1 and CDR2 sequences are MNHEY and SMNVEV (reference sequence). The CDR3 is 15 amino acids. Here the CDR3 reads CASSKAGGSYNEQFF. DNA for the CDR3: TGTGCCAGCAGTAAGGCGGGAGGCTCCTACAATGAGCAGTTCTTC.

This clonotype was detected only a few times. V usage is TRBV4-3 and J usage is TRBJ2-6; 7 nucleotides agree with TRBD1. The germline V gene has CDR1 LGHNA and CDR2 YSLEER. V was clipped by 0 bases and J by 4 bases; unmatched bases: 6. The CDR3 is 17 amino acids. The CDR3 reads CASSQDIEGAGANVLTF. CDR3 DNA: TGCGCCAGCAGCCAAGATATCGAGGGGGCCGGGGCCAACGTCCTGACTTTC.

This chain joins TRBV12-3 or TRBV12-4 and TRBJ1-5, with D maybe TRBD1 (5 bases). With 1 base removed from V and 3 bases from J, the gap between germline ends came to 10 bases. There are 15 residues in the CDR3. In DNA, the CDR3 is TGTGCCAGCAGTTTAGAGCGGGGCCACAATCAGCCCCAGCATTTT. This sequence encodes CASSLERGHNQPQHF.

This clonotype has a handful of counts. The chain recombines TRBV20-1 with TRBJ2-7, with D hard to call. The CDR3 length is 13 residues. Germline CDR1 is DFQATT and CDR2 is SNEGSKA (reference sequence). V gave up 4 bases and J gave up 5 bases, with 15 bases separating them. The CDR3 coding sequence is TGCAGTGCTACCGGCAGCGCTTACGACGAGCAGTACTTC. Amino acid sequence: CSATGSAYDEQYF.

Many counts were recorded for this clonotype. V usage is TRBV15 and J usage is TRBJ2-2; D might be TRBD2 (5 bases). The CDR3 is made up of 12 amino acids. Germline CDR1 reads LNHNV; CDR2 reads YYDKDF (reference sequence). Between the trimmed V and J ends, which lost 5 bases and 7 bases, there was a span of 8 bases. CDR3 protein: CATSHRGGELFF. For the CDR3, the DNA is TGTGCCACCAGCCATCGGGGCGGGGAGCTGTTTTTT.

This clonotype was found many times. The chain combines TRBV28 with TRBJ1-3, with D unclear. Germline V gene sequence: CDR1 MDHEN, CDR2 SYDVKM. Trimming took off 7 bases at V and 3 bases at J, with 10 bases between the two ends. The CDR3 consists of 13 residues. The CDR3 protein is CASTSTLGNTIYF. In nucleotides, the CDR3 is TGTGCCAGCACCTCGACACTTGGAAACACCATATATTTT.

This rearrangement joins TRBV6-6 to TRBJ1-2; 9 nucleotides match TRBD1. This CDR3 is 13 amino acids long. Germline trimming cut 5 bases from V and 4 bases from J; bases unmatched to any gene: 2. Germline V gene data show CDR1 as MNHNY and CDR2 as SVGAGI (reference sequence). The CDR3 sequence is CASSQTGGYGYTF. The DNA for the CDR3 is TGTGCCAGCAGTCAGACAGGGGGCTATGGCTACACCTTC.

V usage is TRBV3-1 and J usage is TRBJ2-1, with D perhaps matching TRBD1 (5 bases). The CDR3 has 14 residues. The ends were cut back, 1 base at V and 14 bases at J, with 18 bases in the middle. Germline V gene sequence: CDR1 LGHDT, CDR2 YNNKEL (reference sequence). CDR3 coding DNA: TGTGCCAGCAGCCAAGGAAGTGGGGCTTCAATGAAGTTCTTC. It yields the protein CASSQGSGASMKFF.

Ten or more counts support this clonotype. The genes are TRBV30 and TRBJ2-7, with a possible D match to TRBD2 (5 bases). Trimming left V 5 bases short and J 2 bases short, with 16 bases between. Germline values: CDR1 GTSNPN, CDR2 SVGIG (reference sequence). This CDR3 has 14 amino acids. The CDR3 loop reads CAWVTPREPYEQYF. The CDR3 DNA is TGTGCCTGGGTGACACCCCGGGAACCCTACGAGCAGTACTTC.

This clonotype was seen a few times. This sequence joins TRBV6-1 and TRBJ1-2; unclear D gene. This CDR3 contains 17 residues. Per the germline V gene, CDR1 is MNHNS and CDR2 is SASEGT. The ends were cut back, 4 bases at V and 5 bases at J, with 23 bases in the middle. The CDR3 nucleotides read TGTGCCAGCAGTGCTAGACCGACGGGCGTAAAAGGATATGGCTACACCTTC. Protein sequence: CASSARPTGVKGYGYTF.

This clonotype was recorded many times. The gene calls are TRBV4-1 and TRBJ1-1; D is unclear. The germline gives CDR1 MGHRA, CDR2 YSYEKL. V was cut by 8 bases and J by 1 base, with 14 bases left in between. The CDR3 covers 14 residues. The CDR3 sequence is CASVPGVGNTEAFF. CDR3 DNA: TGCGCCAGCGTACCCGGGGTGGGGAACACTGAAGCTTTCTTT.

The rearrangement uses TRBV10-2 and TRBJ2-3, with D perhaps given as TRBD1 or TRBD2 (5 bases each). The CDR3 is 18 amino acids. The V and J ends lost 0 bases and 0 bases respectively, with 16 bases between them. Germline-derived CDR1 and CDR2 are WSHSY and SAAADI. The CDR3 sequence: CASSESSFLGDSTDTQYF. In nucleotides, the CDR3 is TGCGCCAGCAGTGAGTCGTCGTTTTTGGGGGACAGCACAGATACGCAGTATTTT.

This clonotype was detected a few times. This chain joins TRBV2 and TRBJ1-1; 9 nucleotides line up with TRBD1. J gave up 5 bases and V 6 bases, and 10 bases lay outside the gene matches. The germline gives CDR1 SNHLY, CDR2 FYNNEI. This CDR3 is 15 amino acids long. The CDR3, as DNA: TGTGCCAGCAGGGATCTACAGGGGGCAGGGACTGAAGCTTTCTTT. This sequence encodes CASRDLQGAGTEAFF. The full variable domain, in which reference TRBV2 and TRBJ1-1 provide the parts outside the CDR3, is EPEVTQTPSHQVTQMGQEVILRCVPISNHLYFYWYRQILGQKVEFLVSFYNNEISEKSEIFDDQFSVERPDGSNFTLKIRSTKLEDSAMYFCASRDLQGAGTEAFFGQGTRLTVV.

This clonotype was observed a handful of times. This chain uses TRBV6-2 or TRBV6-3 with TRBJ2-1, with D perhaps TRBD1 (6 bases). The CDR3 runs to 16 residues. V was clipped by 11 bases and J by 0 bases, with 20 bases between them. Germline V gene lookup returns CDR1 MNHEY and CDR2 SVGEGT. The CDR3 region is CASLGWGPSSYNEQFF. CDR3 sequence (DNA): TGTGCCTCTCTCGGTTGGGGGCCCAGCTCCTACAATGAGCAGTTCTTC.

About this clonotype itself: This is likely a read error, given that the CDR3 carries no conserved phenylalanine or tryptophan at its end. The chain uses TRBV2 and TRBJ2-5; 9 bases agree with TRBD2. CDR1 and CDR2 from the germline V gene are SNHLY and FYNNEI. V shed 0 bases, J shed 4 bases, and the junction held 3 bases outside the gene matches. The CDR3 extends over 15 amino acids. The DNA for the CDR3 is TGTGCCAGCAGTGAAGCGTTAGCGGGGGCAGAGACCCAGTACCTC. Its protein product is CASSEALAGAETQYL.

V is TRBV10-3 and J is TRBJ2-3; 9 bases fit TRBD2. The germline gives CDR1 ENHRY, CDR2 SYGVKD. V gave up 5 bases and J gave up 0 bases; unmatched junction bases: 0. The CDR3 has 14 residues. CDR3 nucleotide sequence: TGTGCCATCAGTCTAGCGGGGAGCACAGATACGCAGTATTTT. Its translation is CAISLAGSTDTQYF.

This clonotype was counted many times. The chain recombines TRBV5-1 with TRBJ1-3; 10 bases align to TRBD1. The CDR3 length is 15 residues. Germline CDR1 and CDR2: SGHRS and YFSETQ. V lost 7 bases, J lost 1 base, and 5 bases stayed unmatched. CDR3 amino acids: CASRDRGVSGNTIYF. The CDR3 DNA is TGCGCCAGCCGGGACAGGGGAGTTTCTGGAAACACCATATATTTT.

This clonotype occurred a few times. The rearrangement links TRBV20-1 to TRBJ2-1, with D tentatively TRBD2 (5 bases). Deletions cut 0 bases from V and 0 bases from J, with 12 bases between. This CDR3 has 16 amino acids. Germline CDR1 and CDR2: DFQATT and SNEGSKA (reference sequence). CDR3 loop: CSARDPRAGSYNEQFF. The CDR3 nucleotides read TGCAGTGCTAGAGATCCGCGGGCGGGCTCCTACAATGAGCAGTTCTTC.

This clonotype was counted at least ten times. V is TRBV7-9 and J is TRBJ1-1; D not certain. Trimming stripped 1 base from V and 5 bases from J, with 14 bases between. The germline CDR1 and CDR2 sequences are SEHNR and FQNEAQ (reference sequence). There are 15 residues in the CDR3. CDR3 sequence reads: CASSLGLGSETEAFF. The CDR3 DNA reads TGTGCCAGCAGCTTAGGGCTGGGATCAGAAACTGAAGCTTTCTTT.

This clonotype showed up just a few times. Written as DNA, the CDR3 is TGTGCCATCAGTGGGACAGGGAGCACAGATACGCAGTATTTT. Translated: CAISGTGSTDTQYF. The chain links TRBV10-3 to TRBJ2-3; 8 nucleotides match TRBD1. Germline loops: CDR1 ENHRY, CDR2 SYGVKD. V lost 4 bases, J lost 0 bases, and 0 bases stayed unmatched. The CDR3 extends over 14 amino acids.

This chain connects TRBV20-1 to TRBJ1-1; maybe TRBD1 (6 bases). Trimming took off 2 bases at V and 7 bases at J, with 20 bases between the two ends. CDR3 length: 15 residues. Germline CDR1 reads DFQATT; CDR2 reads SNEGSKA (reference sequence). The CDR3: CSARLGGSAGLEAFF. DNA of the CDR3: TGCAGTGCTAGATTAGGGGGGTCAGCGGGGCTTGAAGCTTTCTTT.

This clonotype was observed at least ten times. V usage is TRBV20-1 and J usage is TRBJ2-2; tentatively, D is TRBD2 (6 bases). Germline V gene lookup returns CDR1 DFQATT and CDR2 SNEGSKA (reference sequence). This CDR3 contains 16 residues. The V end lost 1 base, the J end lost 5 bases, and 17 bases lay between the germline ends. This CDR3 reads CSARGVQRALTGELFF. CDR3 coding DNA: TGCAGTGCTAGAGGGGTACAGCGGGCACTTACCGGGGAGCTGTTTTTT.

This clonotype was seen at least ten times. The chain recombines TRBV10-3 with TRBJ2-5, with D possibly being TRBD1 or TRBD2 (7 bases each). The germline CDR1 and CDR2 sequences are ENHRY and SYGVKD. The CDR3 loop spans 10 amino acids. Trimming took 10 bases from V and 7 from J, leaving 10 bases between them. The CDR3 nucleotides read TGTGCCACAGGGGGGGGGACCCAGTACTTC. This sequence encodes CATGGGTQYF.